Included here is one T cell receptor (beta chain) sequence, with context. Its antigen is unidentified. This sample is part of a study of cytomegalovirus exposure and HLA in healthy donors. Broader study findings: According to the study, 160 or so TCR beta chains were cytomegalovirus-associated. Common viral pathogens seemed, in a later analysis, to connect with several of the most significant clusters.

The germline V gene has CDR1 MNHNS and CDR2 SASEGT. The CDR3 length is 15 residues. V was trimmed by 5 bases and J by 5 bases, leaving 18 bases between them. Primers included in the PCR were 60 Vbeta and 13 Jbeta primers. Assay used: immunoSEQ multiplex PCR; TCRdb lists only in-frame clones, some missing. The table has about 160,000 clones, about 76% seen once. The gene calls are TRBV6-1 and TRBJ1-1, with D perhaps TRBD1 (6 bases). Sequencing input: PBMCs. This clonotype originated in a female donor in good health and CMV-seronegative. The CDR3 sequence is CASSRYREFETEAFF. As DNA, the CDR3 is TGTGCCAGCAGTCGGTACAGGGAATTTGAAACTGAAGCTTTCTTT.